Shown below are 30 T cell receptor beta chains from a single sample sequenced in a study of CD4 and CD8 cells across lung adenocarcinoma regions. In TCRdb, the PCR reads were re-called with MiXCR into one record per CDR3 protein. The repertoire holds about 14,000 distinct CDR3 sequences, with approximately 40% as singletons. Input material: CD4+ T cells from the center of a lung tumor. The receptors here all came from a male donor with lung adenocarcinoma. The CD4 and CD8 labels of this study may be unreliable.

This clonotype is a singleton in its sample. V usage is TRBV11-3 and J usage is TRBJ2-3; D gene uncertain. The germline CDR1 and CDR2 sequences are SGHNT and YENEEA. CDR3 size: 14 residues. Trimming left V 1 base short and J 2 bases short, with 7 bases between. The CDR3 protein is CASSLGPNTDTQYF. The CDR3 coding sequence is TGTGCCAGCAGCTTAGGTCCCAACACAGATACGCAGTATTTT.

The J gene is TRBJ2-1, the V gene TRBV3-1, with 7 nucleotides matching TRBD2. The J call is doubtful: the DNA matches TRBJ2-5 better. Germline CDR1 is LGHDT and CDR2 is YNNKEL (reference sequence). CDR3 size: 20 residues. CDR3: CASSQETWGGQTSRKETQYF. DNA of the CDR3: TGTGCCAGCAGCCAAGAAACTTGGGGAGGGCAGACTAGCAGAAAAGAGACCCAGTACTTC.

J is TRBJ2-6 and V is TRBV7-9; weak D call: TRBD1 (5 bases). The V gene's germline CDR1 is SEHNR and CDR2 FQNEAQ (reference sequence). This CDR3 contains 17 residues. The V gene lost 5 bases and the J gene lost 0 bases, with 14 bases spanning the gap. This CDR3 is CASSTQGTSSGANVLTF. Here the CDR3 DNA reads TGTGCCAGCAGCACTCAGGGAACATCCTCTGGGGCCAACGTCCTGACTTTC.

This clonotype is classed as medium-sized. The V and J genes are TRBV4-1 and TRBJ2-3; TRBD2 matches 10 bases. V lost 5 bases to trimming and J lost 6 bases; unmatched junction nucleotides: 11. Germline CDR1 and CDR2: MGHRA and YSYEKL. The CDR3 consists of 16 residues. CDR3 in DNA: TGCGCCAGCAGCGGCCTAGCGGGAGCCGTCAGGGATACGCAGTATTTT. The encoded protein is CASSGLAGAVRDTQYF.

CDR3 sequence (DNA): TGTGCCAGGGGGTACGGGGGCTGTGACAAAGAGACCCAGTACTTC. As protein: CARGYGGCDKETQYF. V usage is TRBV6-1 and J usage is TRBJ2-4, with D possibly called TRBD1 or TRBD2 (6 bases each). The tail of the sequence fits TRBJ2-5 better, so the J call may be wrong. The CDR3 is 15 residues long. In germline, CDR1 is MNHNS, CDR2 SASEGT.

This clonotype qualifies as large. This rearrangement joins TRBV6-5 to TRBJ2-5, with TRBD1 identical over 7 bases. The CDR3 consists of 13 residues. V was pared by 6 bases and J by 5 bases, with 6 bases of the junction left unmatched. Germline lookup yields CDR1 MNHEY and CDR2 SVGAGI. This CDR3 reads CASRQGSAETQYF. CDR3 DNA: TGTGCCAGCAGACAGGGGAGCGCGGAGACCCAGTACTTC.

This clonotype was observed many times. The chain's CDR3 is CASGPAGVGTGELFF. In DNA form, the CDR3 reads TGTGCTAGTGGTCCGGCCGGAGTGGGAACCGGGGAGCTGTTTTTT. This chain links TRBV12-5 with TRBJ2-2; D is uncertain. Germline lookup yields CDR1 LGHNT and CDR2 FRNRAP. There are 15 residues in the CDR3. V lost 5 bases and J lost 5, with 15 bases in between. The full variable domain, in which reference TRBV12-5 and TRBJ2-2 provide the parts outside the CDR3, is DARVTQTPRHKVTEMGQEVTMRCQPILGHNTVFWYRQTMMQGLELLAYFRNRAPLDDSGMPKDRFSAEMPDATLATLKIQPSEPRDSAVYFCASGPAGVGTGELFFGEGSRLTVL.

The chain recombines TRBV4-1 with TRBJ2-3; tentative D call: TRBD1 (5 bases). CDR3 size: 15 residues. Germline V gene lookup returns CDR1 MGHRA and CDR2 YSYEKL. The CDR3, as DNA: TGCGCAGGAAGCGCAGATGGGGCCGGCACAGATACGCAGTATTTT. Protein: CAGSADGAGTDTQYF.

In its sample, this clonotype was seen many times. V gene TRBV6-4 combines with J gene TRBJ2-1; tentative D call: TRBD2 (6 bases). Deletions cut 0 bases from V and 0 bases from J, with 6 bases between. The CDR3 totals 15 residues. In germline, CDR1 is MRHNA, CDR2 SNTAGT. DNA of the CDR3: TGTGCCAGCAGTGACTCTAGCGGCTCCTACAATGAGCAGTTCTTC. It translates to CASSDSSGSYNEQFF.

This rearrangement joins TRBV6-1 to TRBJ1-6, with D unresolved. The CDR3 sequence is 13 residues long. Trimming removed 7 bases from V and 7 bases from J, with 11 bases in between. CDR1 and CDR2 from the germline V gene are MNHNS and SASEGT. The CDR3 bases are TGTGCCAGCAACCACCGTCAGAATTCACCCCTCCACTTT. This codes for CASNHRQNSPLHF.

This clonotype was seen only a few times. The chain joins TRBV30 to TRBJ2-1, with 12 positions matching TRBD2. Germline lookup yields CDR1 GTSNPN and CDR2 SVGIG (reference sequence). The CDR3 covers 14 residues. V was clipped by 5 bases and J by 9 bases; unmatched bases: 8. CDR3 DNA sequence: TGTGCCTGGGCTCTAGCGGGGGGGGGAAGTGAGCAGTTCTTC. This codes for CAWALAGGGSEQFF. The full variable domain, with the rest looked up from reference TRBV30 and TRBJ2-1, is SQTIHQWPATLVQPVGSPLSLECTVEGTSNPNLYWYRQAAGRGLQLLFYSVGIGQISSEVPQNLSASRPQDRQFILSSKKLLLSDSGFYLCAWALAGGGSEQFFGPGTRLTVL.

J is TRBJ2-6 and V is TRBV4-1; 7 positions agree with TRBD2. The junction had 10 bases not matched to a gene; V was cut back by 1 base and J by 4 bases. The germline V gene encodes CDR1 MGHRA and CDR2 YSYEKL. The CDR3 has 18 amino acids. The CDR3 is CASSQGRGSRGGANVLTF. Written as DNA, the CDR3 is TGCGCCAGCAGCCAAGGCCGCGGGAGTCGCGGGGGGGCCAACGTCCTGACTTTC.

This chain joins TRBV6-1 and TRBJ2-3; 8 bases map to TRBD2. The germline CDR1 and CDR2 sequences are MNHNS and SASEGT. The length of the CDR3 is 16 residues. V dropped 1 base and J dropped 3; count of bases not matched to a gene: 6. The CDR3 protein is CASSEDTGGATDTQYF. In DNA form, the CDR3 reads TGTGCCAGCAGTGAAGACACGGGAGGGGCGACAGATACGCAGTATTTT.

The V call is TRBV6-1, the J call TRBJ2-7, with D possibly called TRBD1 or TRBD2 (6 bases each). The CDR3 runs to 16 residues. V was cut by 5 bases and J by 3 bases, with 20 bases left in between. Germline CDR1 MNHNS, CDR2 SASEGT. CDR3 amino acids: CASSPLPTGAHYEQYF. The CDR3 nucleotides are TGTGCCAGCAGTCCCCTTCCGACGGGGGCCCACTACGAGCAGTACTTC.

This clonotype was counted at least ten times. CDR3 bases: TGTGCCAGCAGTTACTCAGGGGCCAACGTCCTGACTTTC. It encodes CASSYSGANVLTF. The chain joins TRBV6-5 to TRBJ2-6; D call uncertain. The V gene lost 0 bases and the J gene lost 4 bases, with 1 base spanning the gap. Germline V lookup: CDR1 MNHEY, CDR2 SVGAGI. CDR3 size: 13 residues.

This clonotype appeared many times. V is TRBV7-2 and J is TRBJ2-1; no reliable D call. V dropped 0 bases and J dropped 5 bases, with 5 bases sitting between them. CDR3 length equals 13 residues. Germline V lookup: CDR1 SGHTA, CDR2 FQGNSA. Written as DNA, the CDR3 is TGTGCCAGCAGCTTAGCCGGAAACAATGAGCAGTTCTTC. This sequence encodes CASSLAGNNEQFF. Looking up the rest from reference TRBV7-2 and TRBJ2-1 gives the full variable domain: GAGVSQSPSNKVTEKGKDVELRCDPISGHTALYWYRQSLGQGLEFLIYFQGNSAPDKSGLPSDRFSAERTGGSVSTLTIQRTQQEDSAVYLCASSLAGNNEQFFGPGTRLTVL.

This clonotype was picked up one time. Written as DNA, the CDR3 is TGTGCTTGCGGTCCACTTAGGGGGAGGGCCAAGGATACGCAGTATTTT. This codes for CACGPLRGRAKDTQYF. The chain links TRBV27 to TRBJ2-3; a possible D gene is TRBD2 (7 bases). The CDR3 contains 16 residues. Germline CDR1 is MNHEY and CDR2 is SMNVEV (reference sequence).

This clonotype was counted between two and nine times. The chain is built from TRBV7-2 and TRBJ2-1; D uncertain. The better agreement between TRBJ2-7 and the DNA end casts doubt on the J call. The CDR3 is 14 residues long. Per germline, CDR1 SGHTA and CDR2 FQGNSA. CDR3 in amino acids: CASSAGRASYEQYF. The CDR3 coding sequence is TGTGCCAGCAGCGCTGGTAGGGCCTCCTACGAGCAGTACTTC.

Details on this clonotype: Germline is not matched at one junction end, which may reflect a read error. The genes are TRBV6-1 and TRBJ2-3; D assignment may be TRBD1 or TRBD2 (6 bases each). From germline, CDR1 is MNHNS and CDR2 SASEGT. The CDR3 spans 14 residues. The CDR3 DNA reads TGTGCGGGCAGTGGGGGGCGGGCCCCAGATACCCAGTACTTT. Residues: CAGSGGRAPDTQYF.

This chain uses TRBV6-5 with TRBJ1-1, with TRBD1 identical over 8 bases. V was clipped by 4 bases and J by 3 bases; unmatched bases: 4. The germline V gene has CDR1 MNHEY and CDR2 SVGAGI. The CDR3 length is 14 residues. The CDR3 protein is CASSSDRADTEAFF. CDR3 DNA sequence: TGTGCCAGCAGTTCGGACAGGGCGGACACTGAAGCTTTCTTT.

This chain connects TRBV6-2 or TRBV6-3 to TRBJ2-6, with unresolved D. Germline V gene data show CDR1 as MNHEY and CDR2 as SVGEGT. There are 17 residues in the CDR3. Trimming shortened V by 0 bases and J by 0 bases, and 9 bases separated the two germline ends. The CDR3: CASSYSPYSSGANVLTF. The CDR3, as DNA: TGTGCCAGCAGTTACTCCCCTTATTCCTCTGGGGCCAACGTCCTGACTTTC.

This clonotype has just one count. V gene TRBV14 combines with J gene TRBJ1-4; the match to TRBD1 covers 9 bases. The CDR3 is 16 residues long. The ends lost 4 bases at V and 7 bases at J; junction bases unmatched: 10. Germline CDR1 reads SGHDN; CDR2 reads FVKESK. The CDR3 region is CASSRVTGGTREKLFF. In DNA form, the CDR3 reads TGTGCCAGCAGCCGGGTAACAGGGGGCACTCGTGAAAAACTGTTTTTT.

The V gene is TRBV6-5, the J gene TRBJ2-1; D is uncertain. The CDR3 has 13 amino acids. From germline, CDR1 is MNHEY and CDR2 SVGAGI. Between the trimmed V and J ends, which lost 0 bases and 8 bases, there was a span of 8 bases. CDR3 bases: TGTGCCAGCAGTTACTCGAGATACCATGAGCAGTTCTTC. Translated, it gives CASSYSRYHEQFF.

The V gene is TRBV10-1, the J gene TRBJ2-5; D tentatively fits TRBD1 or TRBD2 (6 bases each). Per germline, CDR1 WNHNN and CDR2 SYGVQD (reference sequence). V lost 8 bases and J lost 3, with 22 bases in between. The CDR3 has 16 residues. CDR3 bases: TGCGCCAGCGGGGGGTCCGGGGGCCGGGACAAAGAGACCCAGTACTTC. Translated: CASGGSGGRDKETQYF.

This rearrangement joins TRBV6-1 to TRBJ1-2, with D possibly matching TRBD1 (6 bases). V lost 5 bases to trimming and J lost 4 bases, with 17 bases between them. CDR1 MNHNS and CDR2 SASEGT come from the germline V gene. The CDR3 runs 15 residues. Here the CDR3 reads CASSLKTGTIYGYTF. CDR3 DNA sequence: TGTGCCAGCAGTCTTAAAACCGGGACAATCTATGGCTACACCTTC.

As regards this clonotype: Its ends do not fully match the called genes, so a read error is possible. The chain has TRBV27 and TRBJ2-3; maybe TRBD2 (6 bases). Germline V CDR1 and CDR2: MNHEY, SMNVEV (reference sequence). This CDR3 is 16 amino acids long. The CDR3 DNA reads TGTGCCAGCAGTGCGACGGGGGTGGGAGCCAAAAACATGCAGTATTTC. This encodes CASSATGVGAKNMQYF.

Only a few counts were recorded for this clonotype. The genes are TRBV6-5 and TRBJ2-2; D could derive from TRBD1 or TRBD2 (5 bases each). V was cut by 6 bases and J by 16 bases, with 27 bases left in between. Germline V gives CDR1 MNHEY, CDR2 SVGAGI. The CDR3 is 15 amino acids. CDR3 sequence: CASRLQSGIPGAQFF. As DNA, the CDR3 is TGTGCCAGCAGACTCCAGTCTGGGATTCCCGGGGCGCAGTTTTTT.

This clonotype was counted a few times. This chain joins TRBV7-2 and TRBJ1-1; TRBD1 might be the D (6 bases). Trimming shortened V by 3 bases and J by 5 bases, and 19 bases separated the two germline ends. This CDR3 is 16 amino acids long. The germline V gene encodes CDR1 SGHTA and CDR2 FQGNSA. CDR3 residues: CASSFAQGHGGTEAFF. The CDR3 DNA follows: TGTGCCAGCAGCTTTGCTCAGGGGCATGGAGGGACTGAAGCTTTCTTT. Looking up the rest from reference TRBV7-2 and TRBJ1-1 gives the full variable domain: GAGVSQSPSNKVTEKGKDVELRCDPISGHTALYWYRQSLGQGLEFLIYFQGNSAPDKSGLPSDRFSAERTGGSVSTLTIQRTQQEDSAVYLCASSFAQGHGGTEAFFGQGTRLTVV.

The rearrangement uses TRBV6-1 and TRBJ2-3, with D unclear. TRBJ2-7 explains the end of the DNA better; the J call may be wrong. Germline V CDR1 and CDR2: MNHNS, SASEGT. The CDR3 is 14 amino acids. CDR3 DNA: TGTGCCAGCAGTGAAGAGATTCGCACGAATACGCAGTACTTC. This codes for CASSEEIRTNTQYF.

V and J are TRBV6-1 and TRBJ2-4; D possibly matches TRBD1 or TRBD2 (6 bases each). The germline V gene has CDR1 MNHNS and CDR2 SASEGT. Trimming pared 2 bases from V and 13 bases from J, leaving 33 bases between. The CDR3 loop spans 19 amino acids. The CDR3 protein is CASSEFAGLGGRDKEIQYF. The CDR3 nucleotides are TGTGCCAGCAGTGAATTCGCGGGGCTCGGGGGCCGTGACAAAGAGATCCAGTACTTC.